The T cell receptor (beta chain) under discussion was sequenced for a study of shared clonotypes between healthy human individuals. Using immunoSEQ multiplex PCR, the repertoire was profiled, and TCRdb retains in-frame clones only, with some absent. The data contain around 510,000 clones, approximately 95% of them singletons. Trimming removed 3 bases from V and 4 bases from J, with 10 bases in between. Germline lookup yields CDR1 SGHAT and CDR2 FQNNGV. The CDR3 has 14 residues. The receptor comes from a woman aged 30 to 39 in good health. This chain connects TRBV11-2 to TRBJ2-1, with D hard to call. The sequenced material came from naive CD4+ T cells sorted from blood. Indicated subset: CD45RA+ positively selected. CDR3 in DNA: TGTGCCAGCAGCTTTTCATCGACGTACAATGAGCAGTTCTTC. Translated, it gives CASSFSSTYNEQFF.